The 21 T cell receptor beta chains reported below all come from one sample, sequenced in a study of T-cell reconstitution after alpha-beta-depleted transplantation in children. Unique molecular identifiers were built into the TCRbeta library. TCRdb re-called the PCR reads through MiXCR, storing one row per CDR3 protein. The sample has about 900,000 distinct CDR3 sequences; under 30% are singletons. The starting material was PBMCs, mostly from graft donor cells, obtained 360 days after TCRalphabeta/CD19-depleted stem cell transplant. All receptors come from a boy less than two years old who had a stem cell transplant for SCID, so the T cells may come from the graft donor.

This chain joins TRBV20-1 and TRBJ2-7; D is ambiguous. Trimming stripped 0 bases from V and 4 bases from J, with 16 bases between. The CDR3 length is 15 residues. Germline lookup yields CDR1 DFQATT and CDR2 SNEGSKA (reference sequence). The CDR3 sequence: CSARDPAALVYEQYF. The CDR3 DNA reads TGCAGTGCTAGAGATCCGGCGGCGTTGGTGTACGAGCAGTACTTC.

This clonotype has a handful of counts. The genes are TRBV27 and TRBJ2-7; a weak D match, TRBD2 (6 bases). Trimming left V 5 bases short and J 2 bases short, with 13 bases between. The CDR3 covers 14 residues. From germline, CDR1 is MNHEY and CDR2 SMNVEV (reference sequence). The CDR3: CASSGGDPTYEQYF. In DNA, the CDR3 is TGTGCCAGCAGTGGAGGGGATCCCACCTACGAGCAGTACTTC.

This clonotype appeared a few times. CDR3 residues: CASSAAGVRLYEQYF. The CDR3 DNA follows: TGTGCCAGCAGCGCGGCAGGGGTCCGACTCTACGAGCAGTACTTC. This chain connects TRBV5-6 to TRBJ2-7; possibly TRBD1 for D (6 bases). Between the trimmed V and J ends, which lost 4 bases and 3 bases, there was a span of 17 bases. Looked up from germline, CDR1 is SGHDT and CDR2 is YYEEEE. The CDR3 contains 15 residues. The full variable domain, with the rest looked up from reference TRBV5-6 and TRBJ2-7, is DAGVTQSPTHLIKTRGQQVTLRCSPKSGHDTVSWYQQALGQGPQFIFQYYEEEERQRGNFPDRFSGHQFPNYSSELNVNALLLGDSALYLCASSAAGVRLYEQYFGPGTRLTVT.

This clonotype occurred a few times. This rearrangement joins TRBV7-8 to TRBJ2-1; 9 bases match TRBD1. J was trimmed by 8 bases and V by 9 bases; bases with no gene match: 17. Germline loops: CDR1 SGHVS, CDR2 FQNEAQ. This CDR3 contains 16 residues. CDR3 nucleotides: TGTGCCAGTCTTAACCTACCGGGACAGGGTAGGTATGAGCAGTTCTTC. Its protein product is CASLNLPGQGRYEQFF.

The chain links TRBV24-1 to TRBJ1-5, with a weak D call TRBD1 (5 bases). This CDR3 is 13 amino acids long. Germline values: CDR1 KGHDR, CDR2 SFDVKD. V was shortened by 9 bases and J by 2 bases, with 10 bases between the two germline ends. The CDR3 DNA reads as TGTGCCACCCAGGGTGGGGGCAATCAGCCCCAGCATTTT. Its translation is CATQGGGNQPQHF.

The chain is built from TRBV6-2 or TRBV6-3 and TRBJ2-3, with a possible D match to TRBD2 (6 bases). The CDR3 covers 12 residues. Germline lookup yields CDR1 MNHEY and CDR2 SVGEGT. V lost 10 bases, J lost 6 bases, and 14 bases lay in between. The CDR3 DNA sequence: TGTGCCACCCATGGGACTTTTGATACGCAGTATTTT. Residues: CATHGTFDTQYF.

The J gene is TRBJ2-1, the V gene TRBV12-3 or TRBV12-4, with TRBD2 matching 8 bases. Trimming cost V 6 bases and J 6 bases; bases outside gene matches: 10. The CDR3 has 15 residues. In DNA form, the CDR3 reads TGTGCCAGCAGCCCGGGACTAGTGGTATTCAATGAGCAGTTCTTC. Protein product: CASSPGLVVFNEQFF.

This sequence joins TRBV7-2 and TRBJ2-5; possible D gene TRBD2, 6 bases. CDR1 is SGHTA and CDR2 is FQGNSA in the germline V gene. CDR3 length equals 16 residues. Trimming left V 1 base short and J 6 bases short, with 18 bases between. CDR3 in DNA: TGTGCCAGCAGCTTAGAGCCCGGGACTGGGGAACAGACCCAGTACTTC. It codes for CASSLEPGTGEQTQYF.

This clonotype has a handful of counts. CDR3: CASSLTGAHNEQFF. CDR3 bases: TGTGCCAGCAGCTTGACAGGGGCCCACAATGAGCAGTTCTTC. The chain couples TRBV5-5 to TRBJ2-1, with 7 bases lining up with TRBD1. Germline loops: CDR1 SGHKS, CDR2 YYEKEE (reference sequence). V lost 1 base, J lost 5 bases, and 3 bases stayed unmatched. This CDR3 spans 14 amino acids.

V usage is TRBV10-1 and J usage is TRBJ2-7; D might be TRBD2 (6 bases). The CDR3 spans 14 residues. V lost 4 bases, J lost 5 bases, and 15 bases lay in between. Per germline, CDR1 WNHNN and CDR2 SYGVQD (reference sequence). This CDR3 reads CASSAAGMRDEQYF. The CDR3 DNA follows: TGCGCCAGCAGTGCCGCGGGGATGAGGGACGAGCAGTACTTC.

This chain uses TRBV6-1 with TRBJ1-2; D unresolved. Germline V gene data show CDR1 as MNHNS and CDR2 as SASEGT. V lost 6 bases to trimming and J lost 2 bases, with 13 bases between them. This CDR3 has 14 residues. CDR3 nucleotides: TGTGCCAGCAGCGCCCCGAGGGCGAACTATGGCTACACCTTC. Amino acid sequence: CASSAPRANYGYTF.

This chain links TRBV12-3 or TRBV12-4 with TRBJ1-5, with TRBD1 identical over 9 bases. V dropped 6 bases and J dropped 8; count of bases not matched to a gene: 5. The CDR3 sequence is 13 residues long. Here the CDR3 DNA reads TGTGCCAGCAGCCTACAGGGGGCCAAGCCCCAGCATTTT. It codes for CASSLQGAKPQHF.

The CDR3 sequence: CASSYPTGDNSPLHF. The CDR3 coding sequence is TGTGCCAGCAGTTACCCGACAGGGGATAATTCACCCCTCCACTTT. This chain joins TRBV6-5 and TRBJ1-6, with 8 bases fitting TRBD1. This CDR3 is built from 15 residues. In germline, CDR1 is MNHEY, CDR2 SVGAGI. Unmatched junction bases numbered 2, after V lost 2 bases and J lost 5 bases.

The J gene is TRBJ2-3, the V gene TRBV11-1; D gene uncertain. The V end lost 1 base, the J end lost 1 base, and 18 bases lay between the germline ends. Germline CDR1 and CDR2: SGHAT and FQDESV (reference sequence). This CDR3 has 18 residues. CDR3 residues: CASSLDRQYARGTDTQYF. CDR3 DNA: TGTGCCAGCAGCTTAGATCGACAATACGCTCGGGGCACAGATACGCAGTATTTT.

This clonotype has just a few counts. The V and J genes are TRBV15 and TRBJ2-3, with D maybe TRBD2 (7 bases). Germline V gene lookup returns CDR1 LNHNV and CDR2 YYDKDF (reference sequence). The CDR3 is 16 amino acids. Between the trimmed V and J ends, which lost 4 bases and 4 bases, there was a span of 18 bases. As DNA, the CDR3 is TGTGCCACCAGCACCCAAGGAGGGGGGGCCGCAGATACGCAGTATTTT. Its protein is CATSTQGGGAADTQYF.

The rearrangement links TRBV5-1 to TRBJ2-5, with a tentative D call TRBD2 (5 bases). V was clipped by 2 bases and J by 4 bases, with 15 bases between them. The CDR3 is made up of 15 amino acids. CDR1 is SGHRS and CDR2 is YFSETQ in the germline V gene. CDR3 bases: TGCGCCAGCAGCTTACACCGCGGGCCCCCAGAGACCCAGTACTTC. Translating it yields CASSLHRGPPETQYF.

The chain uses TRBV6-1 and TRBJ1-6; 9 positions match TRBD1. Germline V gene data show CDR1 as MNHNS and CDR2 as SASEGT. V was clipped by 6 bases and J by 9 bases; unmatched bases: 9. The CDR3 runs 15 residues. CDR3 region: CASRTAGTGSSPLHF. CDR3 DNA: TGTGCCAGCAGGACCGCCGGGACAGGGAGTTCACCCCTCCACTTT.

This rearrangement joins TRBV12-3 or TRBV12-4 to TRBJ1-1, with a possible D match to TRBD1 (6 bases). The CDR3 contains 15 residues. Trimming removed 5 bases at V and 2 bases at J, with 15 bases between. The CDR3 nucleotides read TGTGCCAGCAGTCTTGGGACATGGGCTAACACTGAAGCTTTCTTT. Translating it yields CASSLGTWANTEAFF.

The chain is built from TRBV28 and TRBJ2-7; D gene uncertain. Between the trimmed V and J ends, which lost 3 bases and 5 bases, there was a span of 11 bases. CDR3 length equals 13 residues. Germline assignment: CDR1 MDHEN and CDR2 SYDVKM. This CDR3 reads CASSFELAHEQYF. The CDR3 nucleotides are TGTGCCAGCAGTTTTGAGTTGGCCCACGAGCAGTACTTC.

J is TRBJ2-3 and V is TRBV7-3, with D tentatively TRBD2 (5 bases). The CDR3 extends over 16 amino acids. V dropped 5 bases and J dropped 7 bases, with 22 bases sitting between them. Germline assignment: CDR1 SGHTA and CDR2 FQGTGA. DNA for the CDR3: TGTGCCAGCAGCCCACTCGTTAGCGCCGAGGCTAATACGCAGTATTTT. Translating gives CASSPLVSAEANTQYF. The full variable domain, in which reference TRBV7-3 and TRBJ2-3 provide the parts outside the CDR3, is GAGVSQTPSNKVTEKGKYVELRCDPISGHTALYWYRQSLGQGPEFLIYFQGTGAADDSGLPNDRFFAVRPEGSVSTLKIQRTERGDSAVYLCASSPLVSAEANTQYFGPGTRLTVL.

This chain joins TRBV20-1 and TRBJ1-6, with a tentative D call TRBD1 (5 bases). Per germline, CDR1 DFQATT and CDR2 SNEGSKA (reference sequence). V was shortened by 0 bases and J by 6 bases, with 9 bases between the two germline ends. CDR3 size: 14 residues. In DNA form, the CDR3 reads TGCAGTGCTAGAGATTTCCAGGGTAATTCACCCCTCCACTTT. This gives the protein CSARDFQGNSPLHF.